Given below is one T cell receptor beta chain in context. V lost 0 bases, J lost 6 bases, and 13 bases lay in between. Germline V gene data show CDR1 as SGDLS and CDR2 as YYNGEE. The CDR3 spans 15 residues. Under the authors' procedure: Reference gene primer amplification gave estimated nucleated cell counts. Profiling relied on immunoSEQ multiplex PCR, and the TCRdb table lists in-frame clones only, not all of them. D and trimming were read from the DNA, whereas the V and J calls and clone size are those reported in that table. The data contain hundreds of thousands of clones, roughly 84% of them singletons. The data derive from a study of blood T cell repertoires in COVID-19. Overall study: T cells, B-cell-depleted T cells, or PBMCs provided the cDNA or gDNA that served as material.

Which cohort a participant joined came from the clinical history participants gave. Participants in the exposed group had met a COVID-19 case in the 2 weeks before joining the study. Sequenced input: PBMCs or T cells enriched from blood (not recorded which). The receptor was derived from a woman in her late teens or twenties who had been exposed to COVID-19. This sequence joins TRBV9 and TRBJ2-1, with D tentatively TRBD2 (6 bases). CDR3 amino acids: CASSVEGRGGNEQFF. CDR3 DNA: TGTGCCAGCAGCGTAGAAGGACGGGGAGGCAATGAGCAGTTCTTC.